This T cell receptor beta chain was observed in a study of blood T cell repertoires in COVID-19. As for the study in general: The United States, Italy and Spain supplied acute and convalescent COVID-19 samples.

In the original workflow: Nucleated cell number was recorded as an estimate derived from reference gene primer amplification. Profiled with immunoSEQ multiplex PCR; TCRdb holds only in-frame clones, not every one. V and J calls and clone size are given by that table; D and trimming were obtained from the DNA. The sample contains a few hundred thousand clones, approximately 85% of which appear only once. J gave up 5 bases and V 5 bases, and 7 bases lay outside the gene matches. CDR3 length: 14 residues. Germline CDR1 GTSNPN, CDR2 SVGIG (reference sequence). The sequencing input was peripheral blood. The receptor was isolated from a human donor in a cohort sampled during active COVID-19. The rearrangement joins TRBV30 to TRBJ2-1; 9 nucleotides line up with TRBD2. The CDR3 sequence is CAWDNSGRNNEQFF. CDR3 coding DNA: TGTGCCTGGGACAATAGCGGGAGAAACAATGAGCAGTTCTTC. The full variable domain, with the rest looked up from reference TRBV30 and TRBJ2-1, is SQTIHQWPATLVQPVGSPLSLECTVEGTSNPNLYWYRQAAGRGLQLLFYSVGIGQISSEVPQNLSASRPQDRQFILSSKKLLLSDSGFYLCAWDNSGRNNEQFFGPGTRLTVL.